This paragraph reports one T cell receptor (beta chain). An end of the junction does not agree with germline; a read error may underlie this. The data are from a study of early T cells in non-severe SARS-CoV-2 infection. Via MiXCR, TCRdb re-called the 5' RACE reads, giving one row per CDR3 protein. The data contain tens of thousands of distinct CDR3 sequences, about 12% of them singletons. Germline V gene lookup returns CDR1 SGHTA and CDR2 FQGNSA. The CDR3 loop spans 15 amino acids. This chain links TRBV7-2 with TRBJ2-7; 9 bases fit TRBD1. The origin of this receptor is an adult who was a healthcare worker with PCR-confirmed SARS-CoV-2 infection or an uninfected control (not recorded which). Sequencing was carried out using whole blood. The CDR3: CAGRLDRGPTYEQYF. CDR3 nucleotides: TGTGCCGGCAGATTGGACAGGGGCCCTACCTACGAGCAGTACTTC. The complete variable domain, with remaining parts taken from reference TRBV7-2 and TRBJ2-7, reads GAGVSQSPSNKVTEKGKDVELRCDPISGHTALYWYRQSLGQGLEFLIYFQGNSAPDKSGLPSDRFSAERTGGSVSTLTIQRTQQEDSAVYLCAGRLDRGPTYEQYFGPGTRLTVT.